This TCR beta chain was identified in a study of type 1 regulatory T cells. TCRdb used MiXCR to reprocess the reads, holding one entry per CDR3 protein. Here the sample spans more than 3,000 distinct CDR3 sequences, approximately 8% being singletons. The CDR3 contains 15 residues. The germline V and J ends were trimmed by 4 bases and 0 bases, with 12 bases remaining between them. Germline V CDR1 and CDR2: MNHNS, SASEGT. This clonotype is medium-sized within its sample. Antigen specificity is unknown. The TCR comes from a human donor in good health. This chain joins TRBV6-1 and TRBJ1-1, with D possibly being TRBD1 (5 bases). Sequences were obtained from cultured T cells, either the whole culture or a sorted T cell fraction (not recorded which). CDR3 residues: CASSVTVNMNTEAFF. The DNA for the CDR3 is TGTGCCAGCAGTGTGACAGTCAATATGAACACTGAAGCTTTCTTT.